The 29 T cell receptor beta chains below were found in one sample sequenced in a study of blood T cells in healthy people across ages. A second PCR, run for about 7 to 11 cycles, used a sample-barcoded 5' primer plus a J-beta primer mix. Each CDR3 protein is one row after TCRdb ran MiXCR on the 5' RACE reads. The table has about 1.5 million distinct CDR3 sequences, 35% to 45% seen once. The source material was blood. The receptor set was obtained from a woman aged 18-35 years in good health.

V usage is TRBV10-3 and J usage is TRBJ2-7, with 10 bases that match TRBD1. V lost 4 bases to trimming and J lost 4 bases; unmatched junction nucleotides: 4. The CDR3 covers 14 residues. CDR1 ENHRY and CDR2 SYGVKD come from the germline V gene. The CDR3 is CAISGQGAGYEQYF. CDR3 coding DNA: TGTGCCATCAGTGGACAGGGGGCAGGGTACGAGCAGTACTTC.

Concerning this clonotype itself: One junction end disagrees with the germline gene, perhaps due to a read error. The chain uses TRBV6-1 and TRBJ2-2, with D possibly TRBD1 on 6 matching bases. In germline, CDR1 is MNHNS, CDR2 SASEGT. The CDR3 has 13 amino acids. CDR3 sequence (DNA): TGTGCCAGCAGGGAAGGGGGAACCGGGGAGCTGTTTTTT. It codes for CASREGGTGELFF.

This chain uses TRBV5-1 with TRBJ1-2; D is possibly TRBD1 (6 bases). The CDR3 has 14 amino acids. The V end lost 0 bases, the J end lost 4 bases, and 10 bases lay between the germline ends. Germline values: CDR1 SGHRS, CDR2 YFSETQ. The CDR3 is CASSLGTQGYGYTF. CDR3 sequence (DNA): TGCGCCAGCAGCTTGGGTACACAGGGCTATGGCTACACCTTC.

This clonotype was seen more than once but under ten times. The chain recombines TRBV7-2 with TRBJ1-2; weak D call: TRBD1 (6 bases). CDR3 length: 14 residues. Germline CDR1 and CDR2: SGHTA and FQGNSA. Trimming took off 4 bases at V and 2 bases at J, with 11 bases between the two ends. The DNA of the CDR3 is TGTGCCAGCAGCTCACTGGACAGAAACTATGGCTACACCTTC. It translates to CASSSLDRNYGYTF. Filled out from reference TRBV7-2 and TRBJ1-2, the complete variable domain reads GAGVSQSPSNKVTEKGKDVELRCDPISGHTALYWYRQSLGQGLEFLIYFQGNSAPDKSGLPSDRFSAERTGGSVSTLTIQRTQQEDSAVYLCASSSLDRNYGYTFGSGTRLTVV.

The J gene is TRBJ2-1, the V gene TRBV10-3; 7 bases align to TRBD1. Matching the DNA end better, TRBJ2-7 makes the J call doubtful. This CDR3 region has 15 residues. Germline assignment: CDR1 ENHRY and CDR2 SYGVKD. The CDR3 DNA is TGTGCCATCAGTGAGCAGACAGGGTCCTACAATGAGCAGTACTTC. Amino acids: CAISEQTGSYNEQYF.

This chain uses TRBV20-1 with TRBJ1-1; no reliable D call. This CDR3 spans 11 amino acids. Germline V gives CDR1 DFQATT, CDR2 SNEGSKA (reference sequence). V was shortened by 6 bases and J by 5 bases, with 10 bases between the two germline ends. CDR3 nucleotides: TGCAGTGCCTTCTATCGGACTGAAGCTTTCTTT. It is translated as CSAFYRTEAFF.

This chain joins TRBV20-1 and TRBJ1-2; D is perhaps TRBD1 (6 bases). CDR3 length equals 13 residues. The V and J ends lost 3 bases and 6 bases respectively, with 14 bases between them. CDR1 DFQATT and CDR2 SNEGSKA come from the germline V gene (reference sequence). CDR3 sequence (DNA): TGCAGTGCTAGCACCCCAGGGGCCAATGGCTACACCTTC. Protein product: CSASTPGANGYTF.

This clonotype was recorded a few times. V is TRBV27 and J is TRBJ2-1; 10 positions match TRBD1. CDR3 size: 13 residues. Germline V gene data show CDR1 as MNHEY and CDR2 as SMNVEV (reference sequence). V lost 4 bases, J lost 9 bases, and 3 bases stayed unmatched. The CDR3 region is CASSSTGGIEQFF. The CDR3 DNA is TGTGCCAGCAGTTCGACAGGGGGCATTGAGCAGTTCTTC.

The CDR3, as DNA: TGTGCCAGCAGTGTGGACAGGGGTGTTAAGAGTGGCTACACCTTC. Amino acid sequence: CASSVDRGVKSGYTF. The chain recombines TRBV2 with TRBJ1-2, with 9 bases aligning to TRBD1. CDR3 size: 15 residues. V shed 4 bases, J shed 7 bases, and the junction held 10 bases outside the gene matches. Germline V gene data show CDR1 as SNHLY and CDR2 as FYNNEI.

V and J are TRBV27 and TRBJ2-7; 10 nucleotides match TRBD2. After removal of 3 bases from V and 7 bases from J, the junction contained 12 bases not matched to a gene. This CDR3 spans 16 amino acids. Germline V lookup: CDR1 MNHEY, CDR2 SMNVEV (reference sequence). The CDR3 loop reads CASSLGAGGPRNEQYF. In DNA form, the CDR3 reads TGTGCCAGCAGTTTGGGAGCGGGAGGGCCGCGGAATGAGCAGTACTTC.

This clonotype was observed a handful of times. DNA for the CDR3: TGTGCCAGCAGCTCACAGGGACACGGCTATGGCTACACCTTC. This encodes CASSSQGHGYGYTF. The chain carries TRBV7-2 and TRBJ1-2; perhaps TRBD1 as D (6 bases). The CDR3 sequence is 14 residues long. Germline lookup yields CDR1 SGHTA and CDR2 FQGNSA. V was shortened by 4 bases and J by 4 bases, with 13 bases between the two germline ends.

The chain uses TRBV29-1 and TRBJ1-2; perhaps TRBD1 as D (6 bases). Trimming left V 6 bases short and J 8 bases short, with 10 bases between. The CDR3 runs to 10 residues. The V gene's germline CDR1 is SQVTM and CDR2 ANQGSEA. This CDR3 is CSVDSGGYTF. The CDR3 DNA reads TGCAGCGTGGACAGTGGGGGCTACACCTTC.

The gene calls are TRBV9 and TRBJ2-3; D remains unclear. Germline V CDR1 and CDR2: SGDLS, YYNGEE. V shed 2 bases and J shed 4 bases, with 8 bases lying between them. The CDR3 is 13 residues long. CDR3 DNA: TGTGCCAGCAGCGTCGGCCAGCCAGATACGCAGTATTTT. This codes for CASSVGQPDTQYF.

A word on this clonotype: Germline is not matched at one junction end, which may reflect a read error. V usage is TRBV6-6 and J usage is TRBJ2-4; the D is unclear. The J call could be wrong; TRBJ2-5 is a better fit for the DNA end. CDR1 MNHNY and CDR2 SVGAGI come from the germline V gene (reference sequence). The length of the CDR3 is 13 residues. The CDR3 sequence: CVSSYPHQETQYF. CDR3 DNA sequence: TGTGTCAGCAGTTACCCTCACCAAGAGACCCAGTACTTC.

The V and J genes are TRBV27 and TRBJ2-2, with TRBD1 identical over 7 bases. V was pared by 5 bases and J by 4 bases, with 10 bases of the junction left unmatched. Germline V gene sequence: CDR1 MNHEY, CDR2 SMNVEV (reference sequence). The CDR3 has 16 amino acids. For the CDR3, the DNA is TGTGCCAGCAGTGGGCCGACAGGGACCAGCACCGGGGAGCTGTTTTTT. Amino acid sequence: CASSGPTGTSTGELFF.

The CDR3 region is CSARAMGLAGPDTQYF. The CDR3 coding sequence is TGCAGTGCTAGAGCTATGGGACTAGCGGGGCCAGATACGCAGTATTTT. The J gene is TRBJ2-3, the V gene TRBV20-1; 13 bases map to TRBD2. The germline V gene encodes CDR1 DFQATT and CDR2 SNEGSKA (reference sequence). V lost 1 base and J lost 4; bases outside the gene matches: 5. This CDR3 comprises 16 residues.

This chain joins TRBV4-1 and TRBJ2-7; no definite D call. Germline V gene data show CDR1 as MGHRA and CDR2 as YSYEKL. The length of the CDR3 is 14 residues. Trimming took 4 bases from V and 3 from J, leaving 13 bases between them. CDR3 DNA: TGCGCCAGCAGCCTTGAGGCGGAAGGCTACGAGCAGTACTTC. It yields the protein CASSLEAEGYEQYF.

The chain uses TRBV20-1 and TRBJ2-4, with TRBD2 as a possible D gene (6 bases). Near its end, the DNA agrees better with TRBJ2-7, so the J call may be wrong. CDR1 and CDR2 (germline): DFQATT, SNEGSKA (reference sequence). The CDR3 covers 14 residues. CDR3 bases: TGCAGTGCTAGAGATAATCAGCGGGCTTACGAGCAGTACTTC. Protein: CSARDNQRAYEQYF.

This clonotype came up a few times. The J gene is TRBJ1-4, the V gene TRBV12-3 or TRBV12-4, with 9 bases aligning to TRBD1. The CDR3 extends over 12 amino acids. V lost 5 bases to trimming and J lost 15 bases; unmatched junction nucleotides: 7. The CDR3 sequence: CASSPGTGTVFF. The CDR3 DNA reads as TGTGCCAGCAGTCCTGGGACAGGGACCGTGTTTTTT.

With respect to this clonotype: Its ends do not fully match the called genes, so a read error is possible. V is TRBV25-1 and J is TRBJ2-7; a possible D gene is TRBD2 (6 bases). This CDR3 is 14 amino acids long. Germline V gene sequence: CDR1 MGHDK, CDR2 SYGVNS. The CDR3 loop reads CTSSKAGRSYEQYF. CDR3 in DNA: TGTACCAGCAGTAAGGCGGGACGCTCCTACGAGCAGTACTTC.

J is TRBJ2-7 and V is TRBV5-1; 9 nucleotides match TRBD1. Germline CDR1 reads SGHRS; CDR2 reads YFSETQ. V lost 4 bases and J lost 1; bases outside the gene matches: 9. The CDR3 consists of 16 residues. The CDR3 DNA reads TGCGCCAGCAGCGTTCCAGGACAGGGGACTTCCTACGAGCAGTACTTC. This encodes CASSVPGQGTSYEQYF.

CDR3 sequence reads: CSASTSGIYEQYF. The CDR3 coding sequence is TGCAGTGCTTCGACTAGCGGGATATACGAGCAGTACTTC. The chain carries TRBV20-1 and TRBJ2-5, with 11 bases fitting TRBD2. The end of the DNA fits TRBJ2-7 better, so the J call may be wrong. This CDR3 has 13 amino acids. Germline values: CDR1 DFQATT, CDR2 SNEGSKA (reference sequence).

The J gene is TRBJ1-2, the V gene TRBV6-1, with a possible D match to TRBD1 (5 bases). Germline-derived CDR1 and CDR2 are MNHNS and SASEGT. V gave up 6 bases and J gave up 7 bases, with 12 bases separating them. The CDR3 consists of 12 residues. Here the CDR3 reads CASSRGTSGYTF. CDR3 DNA sequence: TGTGCCAGCAGCCGGGGGACGTCTGGCTACACCTTC.

This clonotype has a count of ten or more. This chain connects TRBV29-1 to TRBJ2-1; D call uncertain. Germline lookup yields CDR1 SQVTM and CDR2 ANQGSEA. The CDR3 covers 13 residues. Trimming removed 3 bases at V and 8 bases at J, with 14 bases between. The CDR3 loop is CSVDPSNSDEQFF. CDR3 in DNA: TGCAGCGTTGACCCGTCCAACTCCGATGAGCAGTTCTTC.

V usage is TRBV7-9 and J usage is TRBJ2-6; D remains unclear. The CDR3 loop spans 12 amino acids. Trimming pared 11 bases from V and 3 bases from J, leaving 8 bases between. The germline CDR1 and CDR2 sequences are SEHNR and FQNEAQ (reference sequence). The CDR3 region is CASVSGANVLTF. The CDR3 DNA reads TGTGCCTCTGTGAGTGGGGCCAACGTCCTGACTTTC.

CDR3 in DNA: TGCAGTGCCCCCCGGGGGGGGCGGGATGAGCAGTTCTTC. It yields the protein CSAPRGGRDEQFF. This rearrangement joins TRBV20-1 to TRBJ2-1, with 8 bases fitting TRBD2. The CDR3 is 13 amino acids. Germline CDR1 is DFQATT and CDR2 is SNEGSKA (reference sequence). J lost 8 bases, V lost 6 bases, and 9 bases had no gene match.

This clonotype showed up many times. V usage is TRBV6-1 and J usage is TRBJ2-1; the D gene is possibly TRBD1 (6 bases). This CDR3 comprises 13 residues. Between the trimmed V and J ends, which lost 8 bases and 4 bases, there was a span of 12 bases. Germline V lookup: CDR1 MNHNS, CDR2 SASEGT. The CDR3 DNA follows: TGTGCCAGCTCAGGGGAAGTGTACAATGAGCAGTTCTTC. It translates to CASSGEVYNEQFF.

In regard to this clonotype: Given a much more abundant clone one base away, this may be a read error. This rearrangement joins TRBV29-1 to TRBJ2-3; D not certain. V was clipped by 3 bases and J by 1 base, with 8 bases between them. Germline V gene lookup returns CDR1 SQVTM and CDR2 ANQGSEA. The length of the CDR3 is 13 residues. The CDR3 bases are TGCAGCGTTGACGTGGGCGGCACAGATACGCAGTATTTT. Translating gives CSVDVGGTDTQYF.

This clonotype was seen a handful of times. DNA of the CDR3: TGTGCCAGCAGGCCTACAGGGGGTCAGCCCCAGCATTTT. It encodes CASRPTGGQPQHF. This chain connects TRBV6-5 to TRBJ1-5, with 8 bases that match TRBD1. V lost 6 bases and J lost 6; bases outside the gene matches: 4. From germline, CDR1 is MNHEY and CDR2 SVGAGI. CDR3 length: 13 residues.